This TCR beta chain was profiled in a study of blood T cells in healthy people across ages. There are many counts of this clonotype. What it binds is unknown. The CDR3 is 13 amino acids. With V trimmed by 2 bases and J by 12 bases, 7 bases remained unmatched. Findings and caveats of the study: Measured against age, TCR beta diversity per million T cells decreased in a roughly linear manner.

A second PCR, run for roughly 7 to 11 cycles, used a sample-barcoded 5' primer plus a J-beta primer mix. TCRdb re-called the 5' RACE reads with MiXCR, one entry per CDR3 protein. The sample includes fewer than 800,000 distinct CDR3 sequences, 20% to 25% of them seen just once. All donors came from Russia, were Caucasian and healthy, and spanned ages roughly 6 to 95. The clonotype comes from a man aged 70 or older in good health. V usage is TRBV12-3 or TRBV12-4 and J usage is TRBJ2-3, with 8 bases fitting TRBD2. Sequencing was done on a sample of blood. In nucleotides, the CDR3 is TGTGCCAGCAGTTTAAGTGGGCGGGAGGCACAGTATTTT. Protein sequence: CASSLSGREAQYF.